This T cell receptor (beta chain) is drawn from a study of CXCR3-negative and CXCR3-positive naive CD8 T cells. Researchers prepared the TRB cDNA libraries using 5' RACE with UMI labels. TCRdb re-called the 5' RACE reads and gives one entry per CDR3 protein, without DNA. In all, the sample yields 100,000 to 150,000 distinct CDR3 sequences. The CDR3 spans 15 residues. CDR1 is MDHEN and CDR2 is SYDVKM in the germline V gene. Naive CD8+ T lymphocytes were specified as CD45RO-CCR7+CD27+CD95-. The chain combines TRBV28 with TRBJ2-1; TCRdb reports TRBD1, a call that lacks DNA to check it against. This receptor was taken from a human donor in good health. Some clones in this sample may be carry-over from other donors' samples. The sample was naive CXCR3- CD8+ T cells from blood. Stated subset: CD45RO-CCR7+CD27+CD95- naive CD8+ T cells lacking CXCR3 (TNR3-). The CDR3 loop reads CASSFHRESCNEQFF. Together with reference TRBV28 and TRBJ2-1, the CDR3 gives the full variable domain: DVKVTQSSRYLVKRTGEKVFLECVQDMDHENMFWYRQDPGLGLRLIYFSYDVKMKEKGDIPEGYSVSREKKERFSLILESASTNQTSMYLCASSFHRESCNEQFFGPGTRLTVL.